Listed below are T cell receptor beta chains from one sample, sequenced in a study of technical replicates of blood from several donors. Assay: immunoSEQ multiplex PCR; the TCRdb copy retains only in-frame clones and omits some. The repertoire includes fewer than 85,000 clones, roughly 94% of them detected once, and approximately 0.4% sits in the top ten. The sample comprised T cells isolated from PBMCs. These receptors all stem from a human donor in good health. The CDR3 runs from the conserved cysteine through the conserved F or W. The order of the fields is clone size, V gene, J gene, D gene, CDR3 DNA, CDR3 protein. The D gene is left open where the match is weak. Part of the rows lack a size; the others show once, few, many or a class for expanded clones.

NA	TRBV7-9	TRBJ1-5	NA	TGTGCCAGCCAGGGGCAACGCCATCAGCCCCAGCATTTT	CASQGQRHQPQHF
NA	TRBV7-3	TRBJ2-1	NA	TGTGCCAGCAGCTTCCAGGGAGGCCTGGGATACAATGAGCAGTTCTTC	CASSFQGGLGYNEQFF
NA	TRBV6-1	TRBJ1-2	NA	TGTGCCAGCAGTGAAGACGCCGGGACTTTCTATGGCTACACCTTC	CASSEDAGTFYGYTF
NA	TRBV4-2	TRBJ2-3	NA	TGTGCCAGCAGCCGCCGGGACATTCCTAGCACAGATACGCAGTATTTT	CASSRRDIPSTDTQYF
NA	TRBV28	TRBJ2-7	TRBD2	TGTGCCAGCAGTTTATGGTCGCGGGAGACCTACGAGCAGTACTTC	CASSLWSRETYEQYF
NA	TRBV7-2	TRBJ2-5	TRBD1	TGTGCCAGCAGCTTATGGGCCTCGACAGGGGAGAAGGAGACCCAGTACTTC	CASSLWASTGEKETQYF
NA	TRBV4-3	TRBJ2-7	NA	TGCGCCAGCAGCCGTAGGGGAGGAAGCGGCTACTACGAGCAGTACTTC	CASSRRGGSGYYEQYF
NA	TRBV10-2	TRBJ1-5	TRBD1	TGCGCCAGCAGTGCAGGGACAGCCGATCAGCCCCAGCATTTT	CASSAGTADQPQHF
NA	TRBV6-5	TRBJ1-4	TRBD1	TGTGCCAGCAGTTACGGCCAGGGGGGAATAGGTGGGAAACTGTTTTTT	CASSYGQGGIGGKLFF
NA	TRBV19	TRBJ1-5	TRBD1	TGTGCCAGCTCAGGGGGTTATCAGCCCCAGCATTTT	CASSGGYQPQHF
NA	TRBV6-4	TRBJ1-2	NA	TGTGCCAGCCACTCGCGCCCGGGTCCCACAACTAACTATGGCTACACCTTC	CASHSRPGPTTNYGYTF
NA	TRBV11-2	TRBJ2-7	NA	TGTGCCAGCAGCTGGGATAGGGGCTACGAGCAGTACTTC	CASSWDRGYEQYF
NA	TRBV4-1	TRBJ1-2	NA	TGCGCCACCTTCGGGGGGAGCCGAAAGAGGGACTATGGCTACACCTTC	CATFGGSRKRDYGYTF
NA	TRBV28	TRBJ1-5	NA	TGTGCCAGCAGTACTATCCAGCCCCAGCATTTT	CASSTIQPQHF
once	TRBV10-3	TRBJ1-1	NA	TGTGCCATCAGTGAGTCTAAAGATCCGGGAAGTACTGAAGCTTTCTTT	CAISESKDPGSTEAFF
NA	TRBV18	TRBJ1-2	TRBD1	TGTGCCAGCTCTGGGACAGGGGAGGCCTATGGCTACACCTTC	CASSGTGEAYGYTF
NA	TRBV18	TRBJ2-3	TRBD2	TGTGCCAGCTCAAGTAGCGGGAGTCGGGGCACAGATACGCAGTATTTT	CASSSSGSRGTDTQYF
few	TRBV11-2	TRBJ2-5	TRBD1	TGTGCCAGCAGCAGGGACAGGGAAGAGACCCAGTACTTC	CASSRDREETQYF
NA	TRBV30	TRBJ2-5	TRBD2	TGTGCCTGGAACGTTAATAGCGGGGGCGAGACCCAGTACTTC	CAWNVNSGGETQYF
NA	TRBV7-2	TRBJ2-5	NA	TGTGCCAGCAGCCAACTAGCAATAAAGACCCAGTACTTC	CASSQLAIKTQYF
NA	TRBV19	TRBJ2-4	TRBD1	TGTGCCAGTAGTGGCTACATGGGACAGGGAGATAGGGACATTCAGTACTTC	CASSGYMGQGDRDIQYF
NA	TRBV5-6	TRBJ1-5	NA	TGTGCCAGCAGCTTGACGGGTGGCAATCAGCCCCAGCATTTT	CASSLTGGNQPQHF
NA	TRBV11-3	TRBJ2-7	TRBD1	TGTGCCAGCAGCTTAGTATCTGGACAGGGGCGATACGAGCAGTACTTC	CASSLVSGQGRYEQYF
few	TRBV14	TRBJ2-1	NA	TGTGCCAGCGGAGCTGGACAGTCCCCTTCCTACAATGAGCAGTTCTTC	CASGAGQSPSYNEQFF
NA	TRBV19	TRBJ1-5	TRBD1	TGTGCCAGTAGCTACTCTGGGGACAGGGATTATCAGCCCCAGCATTTT	CASSYSGDRDYQPQHF
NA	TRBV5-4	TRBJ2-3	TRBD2	TGTGCCAGCAGCGCGCGGACTAGCGGCTACACAGATACGCAGTATTTT	CASSARTSGYTDTQYF
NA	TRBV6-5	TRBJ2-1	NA	TGTGCCAGCAGTTACTCAAACGGCTACAATGAGCAGTTCTTC	CASSYSNGYNEQFF
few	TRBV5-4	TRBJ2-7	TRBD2	TGTGCCAGCAGCTCTTTACTAGCGGGGGCCTCCTACGAGCAGTACTTC	CASSSLLAGASYEQYF
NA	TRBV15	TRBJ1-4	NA	TGTGCCACCAGCAGAGATAACAGGGAGGGGGAAAAACTGTTTTTT	CATSRDNREGEKLFF